This T cell receptor (beta chain) was documented in a study of blood T cell repertoires in COVID-19. Study overall: Spain, Italy and the United States supplied samples that represented acute and convalescent COVID-19. Sample material is recorded as cDNA or gDNA derived from T cells, B-cell-depleted T cells, or PBMCs.

This table comes from immunoSEQ multiplex PCR, and its TCRdb copy is limited to in-frame clones, with some not included. The sample yields approximately 210,000 clones, over 75% seen once. Germline lookup yields CDR1 SGHNT and CDR2 YYREEE (reference sequence). Trimming stripped 4 bases from V and 1 base from J, with 12 bases between. CDR3 length equals 15 residues. This clone was seen more than once but under ten times. The sample taken for sequencing was peripheral blood. The V call is TRBV5-4, the J call TRBJ1-3; D is perhaps TRBD1 (6 bases). The receptor's source is a middle-aged man with active or convalescent COVID-19. CDR3 bases: TGTGCCAGCAGCAATCGGGGGGCTTCTGGAAACACCATATATTTT. Translated: CASSNRGASGNTIYF.